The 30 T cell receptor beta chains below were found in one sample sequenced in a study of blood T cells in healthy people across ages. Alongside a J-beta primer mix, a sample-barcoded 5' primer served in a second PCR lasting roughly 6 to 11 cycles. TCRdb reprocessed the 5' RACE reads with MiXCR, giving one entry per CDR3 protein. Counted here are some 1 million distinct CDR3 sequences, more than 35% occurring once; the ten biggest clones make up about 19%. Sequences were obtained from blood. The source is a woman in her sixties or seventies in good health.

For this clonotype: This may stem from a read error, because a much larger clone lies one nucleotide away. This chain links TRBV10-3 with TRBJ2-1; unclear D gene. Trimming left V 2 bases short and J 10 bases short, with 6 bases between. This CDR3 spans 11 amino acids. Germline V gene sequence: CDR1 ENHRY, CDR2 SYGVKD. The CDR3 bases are TGTGCCATCAGTGAGAACTACGAGCAGTTCTTC. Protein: CAISENYEQFF.

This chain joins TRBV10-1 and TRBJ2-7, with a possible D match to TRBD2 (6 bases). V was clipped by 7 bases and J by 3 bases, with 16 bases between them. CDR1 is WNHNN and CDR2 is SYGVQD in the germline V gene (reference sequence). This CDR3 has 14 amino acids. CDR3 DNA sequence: TGCGCCAGCACCCCAGCGGGTGGGAGCTACGAGCAGTACTTC. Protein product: CASTPAGGSYEQYF.

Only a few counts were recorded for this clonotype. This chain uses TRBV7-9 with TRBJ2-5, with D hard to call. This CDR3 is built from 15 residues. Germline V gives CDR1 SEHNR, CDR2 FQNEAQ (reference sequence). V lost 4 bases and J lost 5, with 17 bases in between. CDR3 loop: CASSSPVVGRETQYF. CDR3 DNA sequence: TGTGCCAGCAGCTCCCCCGTGGTGGGCCGGGAGACCCAGTACTTC.

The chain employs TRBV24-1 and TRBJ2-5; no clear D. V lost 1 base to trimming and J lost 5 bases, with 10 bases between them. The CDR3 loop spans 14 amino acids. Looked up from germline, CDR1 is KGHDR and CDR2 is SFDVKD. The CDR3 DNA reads TGTGCCACCAGTGATTTATCGAGTTCGGAGACCCAGTACTTC. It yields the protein CATSDLSSSETQYF.

CDR3 region: CASSPRSGRIYEQFF. In nucleotides, the CDR3 is TGTGCCAGCAGTCCCCGTAGCGGGAGGATTTATGAGCAGTTCTTC. The V and J genes are TRBV25-1 and TRBJ2-1; 10 positions match TRBD2. The V gene end was trimmed by 5 bases and the J gene end by 8 bases; junction bases not matched to a gene: 9. This CDR3 contains 15 residues. The V gene's germline CDR1 is MGHDK and CDR2 SYGVNS. Combining the CDR3 with reference TRBV25-1 and TRBJ2-1 gives the whole variable domain EADIYQTPRYLVIGTGKKITLECSQTMGHDKMYWYQQDPGMELHLIHYSYGVNSTEKGDLSSESTVSRIRTEHFPLTLESARPSHTSQYLCASSPRSGRIYEQFFGPGTRLTVL.

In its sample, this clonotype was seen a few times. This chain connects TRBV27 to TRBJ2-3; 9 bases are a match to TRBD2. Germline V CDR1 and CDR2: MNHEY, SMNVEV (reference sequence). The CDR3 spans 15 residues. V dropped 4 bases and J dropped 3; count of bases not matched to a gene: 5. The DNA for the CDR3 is TGTGCCAGCAGTTCTGGCGGGAGGGGGACAGATACGCAGTATTTT. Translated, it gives CASSSGGRGTDTQYF.

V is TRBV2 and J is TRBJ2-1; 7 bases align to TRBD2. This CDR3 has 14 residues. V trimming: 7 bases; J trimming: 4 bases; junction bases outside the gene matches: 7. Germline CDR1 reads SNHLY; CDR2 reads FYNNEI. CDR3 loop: CASIREGQYNEQFF. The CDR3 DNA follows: TGTGCCAGCATCAGGGAGGGCCAGTACAATGAGCAGTTCTTC.

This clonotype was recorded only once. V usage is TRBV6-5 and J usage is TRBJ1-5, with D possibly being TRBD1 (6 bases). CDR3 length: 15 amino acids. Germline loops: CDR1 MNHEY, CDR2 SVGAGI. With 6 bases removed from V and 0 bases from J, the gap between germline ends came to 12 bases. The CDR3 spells CASSPWGHSNQPQHF. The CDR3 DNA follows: TGTGCCAGCAGCCCTTGGGGGCATAGCAATCAGCCCCAGCATTTT.

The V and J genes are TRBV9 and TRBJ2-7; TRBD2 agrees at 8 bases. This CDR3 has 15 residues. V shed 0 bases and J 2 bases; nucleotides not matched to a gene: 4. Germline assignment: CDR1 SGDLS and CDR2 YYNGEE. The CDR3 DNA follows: TGTGCCAGCAGCGTAGGACTAGCGCAGACCTACGAGCAGTACTTC. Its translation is CASSVGLAQTYEQYF.

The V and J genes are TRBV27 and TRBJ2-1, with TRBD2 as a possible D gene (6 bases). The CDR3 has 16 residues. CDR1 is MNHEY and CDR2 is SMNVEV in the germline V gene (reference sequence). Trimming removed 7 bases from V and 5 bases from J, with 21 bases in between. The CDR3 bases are TGTGCCAGCATCCGAAAGCCGAGGACGGGGGACAATGAGCAGTTCTTC. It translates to CASIRKPRTGDNEQFF.

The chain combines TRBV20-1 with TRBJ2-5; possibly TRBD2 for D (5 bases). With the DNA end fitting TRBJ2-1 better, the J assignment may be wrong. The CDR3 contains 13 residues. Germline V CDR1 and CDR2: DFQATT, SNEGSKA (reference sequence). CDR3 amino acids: CSAPAELQETQFF. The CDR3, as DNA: TGCAGTGCCCCAGCGGAACTCCAAGAGACCCAGTTCTTC.

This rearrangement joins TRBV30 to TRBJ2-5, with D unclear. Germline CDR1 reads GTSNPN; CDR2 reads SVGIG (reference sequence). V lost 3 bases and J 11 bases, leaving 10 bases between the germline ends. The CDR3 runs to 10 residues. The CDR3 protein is CAWSGIEQYF. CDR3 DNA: TGTGCCTGGAGCGGAATTGAGCAGTACTTC. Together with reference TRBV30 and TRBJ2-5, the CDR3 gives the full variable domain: SQTIHQWPATLVQPVGSPLSLECTVEGTSNPNLYWYRQAAGRGLQLLFYSVGIGQISSEVPQNLSASRPQDRQFILSSKKLLLSDSGFYLCAWSGIEQYFGPGTRLLVL.

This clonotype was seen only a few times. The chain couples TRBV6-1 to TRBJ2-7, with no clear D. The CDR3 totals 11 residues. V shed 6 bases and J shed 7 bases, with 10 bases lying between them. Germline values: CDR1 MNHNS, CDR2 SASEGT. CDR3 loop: CASRDLLEQYF. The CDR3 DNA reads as TGTGCCAGCAGAGACCTGCTTGAGCAGTACTTC.

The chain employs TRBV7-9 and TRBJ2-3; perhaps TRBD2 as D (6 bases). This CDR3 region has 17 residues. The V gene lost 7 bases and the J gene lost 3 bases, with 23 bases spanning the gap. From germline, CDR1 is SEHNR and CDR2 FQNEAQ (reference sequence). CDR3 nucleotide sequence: TGTGCCAGCACCAGCATCGGCGGGGATCTAAGTACAGATACGCAGTATTTT. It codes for CASTSIGGDLSTDTQYF.

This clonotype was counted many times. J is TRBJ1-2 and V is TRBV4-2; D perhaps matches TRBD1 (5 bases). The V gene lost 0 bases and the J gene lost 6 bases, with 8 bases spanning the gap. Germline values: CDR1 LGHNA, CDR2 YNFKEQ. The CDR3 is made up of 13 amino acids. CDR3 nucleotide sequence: TGTGCCAGCAGCCAAGACAGGGCGGATGGCTACACCTTC. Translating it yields CASSQDRADGYTF.

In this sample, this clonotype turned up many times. DNA of the CDR3: TGTGCCAGCAGCCGGGCGGCAGTGTCGTTCCAAGAGACCCAGTACTTC. This sequence encodes CASSRAAVSFQETQYF. The J gene is TRBJ2-5, the V gene TRBV12-3 or TRBV12-4; D remains ambiguous. Trimming removed 6 bases at V and 1 base at J, with 18 bases between. This CDR3 spans 16 amino acids.

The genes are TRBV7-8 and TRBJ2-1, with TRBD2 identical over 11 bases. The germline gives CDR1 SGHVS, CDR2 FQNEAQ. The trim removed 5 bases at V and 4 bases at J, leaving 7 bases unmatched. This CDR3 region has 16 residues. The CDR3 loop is CASSAPTSGAYNEQFF. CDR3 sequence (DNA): TGTGCCAGCAGCGCCCCGACTAGCGGGGCTTACAATGAGCAGTTCTTC.

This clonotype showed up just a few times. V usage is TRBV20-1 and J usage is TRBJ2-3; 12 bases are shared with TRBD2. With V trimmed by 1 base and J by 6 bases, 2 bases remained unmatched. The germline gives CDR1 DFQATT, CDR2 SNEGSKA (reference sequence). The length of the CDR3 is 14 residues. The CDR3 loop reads CSARGGLAGDTQYF. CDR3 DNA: TGCAGTGCTAGAGGTGGACTAGCGGGGGATACGCAGTATTTT.

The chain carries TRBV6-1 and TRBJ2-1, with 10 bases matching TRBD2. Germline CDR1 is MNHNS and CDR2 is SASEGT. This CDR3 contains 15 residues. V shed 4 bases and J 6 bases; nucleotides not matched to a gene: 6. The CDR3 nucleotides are TGTGCCAGCAGTGCGGCTAGCGGGAGCGGCAATGAGCAGTTCTTC. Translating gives CASSAASGSGNEQFF.

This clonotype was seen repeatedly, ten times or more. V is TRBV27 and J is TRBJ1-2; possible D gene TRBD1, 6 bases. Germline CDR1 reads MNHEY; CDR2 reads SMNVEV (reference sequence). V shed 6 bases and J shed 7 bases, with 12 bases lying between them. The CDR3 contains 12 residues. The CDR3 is CASRGGECGYTF. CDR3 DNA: TGTGCCAGCAGGGGGGGCGAGTGTGGCTACACCTTC.

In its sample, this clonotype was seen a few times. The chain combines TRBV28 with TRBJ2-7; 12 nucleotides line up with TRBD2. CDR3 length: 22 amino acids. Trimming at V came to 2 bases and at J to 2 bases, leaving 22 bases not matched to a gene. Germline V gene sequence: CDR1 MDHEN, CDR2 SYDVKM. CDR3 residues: CASSLGRSGTSGPLTRTYEQYF. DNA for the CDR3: TGTGCCAGCAGTTTAGGCCGCTCCGGGACTAGCGGGCCTTTGACTCGCACCTACGAGCAGTACTTC.

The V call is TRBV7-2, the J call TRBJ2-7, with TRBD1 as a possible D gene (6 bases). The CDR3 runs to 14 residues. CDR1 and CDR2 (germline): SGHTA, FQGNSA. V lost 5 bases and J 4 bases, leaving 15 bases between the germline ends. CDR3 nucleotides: TGTGCCAGCAGCCCCCGGACAGTAAAATACGAGCAGTACTTC. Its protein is CASSPRTVKYEQYF.

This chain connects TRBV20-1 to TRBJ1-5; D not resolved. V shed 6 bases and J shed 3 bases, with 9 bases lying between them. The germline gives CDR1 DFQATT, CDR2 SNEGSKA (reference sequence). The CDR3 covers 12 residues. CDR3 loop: CSAVQSNQPQHF. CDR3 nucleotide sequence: TGCAGTGCGGTACAGTCCAATCAGCCCCAGCATTTT.

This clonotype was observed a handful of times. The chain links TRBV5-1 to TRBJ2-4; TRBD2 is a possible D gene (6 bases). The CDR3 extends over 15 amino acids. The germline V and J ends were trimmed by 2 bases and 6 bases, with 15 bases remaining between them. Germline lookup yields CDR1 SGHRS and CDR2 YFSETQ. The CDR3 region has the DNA TGCGCCAGCAGCTTTGACGACAGCGGGTTAAACATTCAGTACTTC. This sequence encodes CASSFDDSGLNIQYF.

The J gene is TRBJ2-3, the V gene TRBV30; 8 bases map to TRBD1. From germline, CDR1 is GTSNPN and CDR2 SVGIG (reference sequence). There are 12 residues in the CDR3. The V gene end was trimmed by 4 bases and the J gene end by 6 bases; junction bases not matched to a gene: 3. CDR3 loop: CAWMQGADTQYF. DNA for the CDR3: TGTGCCTGGATGCAGGGGGCCGATACGCAGTATTTT.

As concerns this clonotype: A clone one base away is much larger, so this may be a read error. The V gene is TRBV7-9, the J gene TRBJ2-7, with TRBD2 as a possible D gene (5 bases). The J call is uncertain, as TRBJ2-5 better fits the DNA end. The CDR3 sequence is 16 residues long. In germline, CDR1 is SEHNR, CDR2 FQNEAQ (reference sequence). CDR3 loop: CASSLGVAAAGETQYF. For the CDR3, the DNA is TGTGCCAGCAGCTTAGGAGTCGCTGCGGCGGGAGAGACCCAGTACTTC.

The DNA for the CDR3 is TGTGCCAGCAGCCAGCGGCACGGATTAGCTAACTATGGCTACACCTTC. Its protein product is CASSQRHGLANYGYTF. The rearrangement joins TRBV7-8 to TRBJ1-2; D unresolved. Germline CDR1 SGHVS, CDR2 FQNEAQ. The V and J ends lost 5 bases and 0 bases respectively, with 16 bases between them. CDR3 length: 16 amino acids. Based on the CDR3 plus reference TRBV7-8 and TRBJ1-2, the full variable domain is GAGVSQSPRYKVAKRGQDVALRCDPISGHVSLFWYQQALGQGPEFLTYFQNEAQLDKSGLPSDRFFAERPEGSVSTLKIQRTQQEDSAVYLCASSQRHGLANYGYTFGSGTRLTVV.

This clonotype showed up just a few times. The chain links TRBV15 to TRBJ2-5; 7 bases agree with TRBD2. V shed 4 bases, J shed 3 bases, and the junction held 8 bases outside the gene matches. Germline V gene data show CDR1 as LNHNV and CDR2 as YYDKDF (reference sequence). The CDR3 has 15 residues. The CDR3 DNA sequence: TGTGCCACCAGCAACAAATGGGCGGGAGAAGAGACCCAGTACTTC. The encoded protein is CATSNKWAGEETQYF.

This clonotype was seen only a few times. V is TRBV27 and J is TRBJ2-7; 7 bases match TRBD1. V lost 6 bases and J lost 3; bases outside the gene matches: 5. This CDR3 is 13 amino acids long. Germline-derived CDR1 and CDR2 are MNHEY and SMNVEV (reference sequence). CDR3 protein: CASRVWDSYEQYF. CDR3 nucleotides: TGTGCCAGCAGAGTCTGGGACAGCTACGAGCAGTACTTC.

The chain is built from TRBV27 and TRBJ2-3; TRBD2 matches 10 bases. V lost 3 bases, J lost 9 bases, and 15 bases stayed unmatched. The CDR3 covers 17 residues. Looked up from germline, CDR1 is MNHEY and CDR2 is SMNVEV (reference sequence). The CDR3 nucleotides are TGTGCCAGCAGTTTCCGGATACCAACAAAGCGGGAGGGGACGCAGTATTTT. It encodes CASSFRIPTKREGTQYF.